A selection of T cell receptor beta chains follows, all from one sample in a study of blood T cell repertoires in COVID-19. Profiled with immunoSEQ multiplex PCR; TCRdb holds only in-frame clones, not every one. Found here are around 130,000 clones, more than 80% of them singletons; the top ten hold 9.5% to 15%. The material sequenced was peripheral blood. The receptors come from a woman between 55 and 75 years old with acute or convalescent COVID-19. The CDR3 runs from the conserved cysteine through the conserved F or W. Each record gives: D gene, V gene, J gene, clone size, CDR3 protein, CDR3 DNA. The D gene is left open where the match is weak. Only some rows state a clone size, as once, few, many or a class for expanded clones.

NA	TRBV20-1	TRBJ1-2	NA	CSAPPGLGYTF	TGCAGTGCCCCTCCGGGGTTAGGCTACACCTTC
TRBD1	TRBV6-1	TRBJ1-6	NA	CASSEPGQANSPLHF	TGTGCCAGCAGTGAACCGGGACAGGCGAATTCACCCCTCCACTTT
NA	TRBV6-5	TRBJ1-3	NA	CASSSTSFSGNTIYF	TGTGCCAGCAGTTCGACATCATTCTCTGGAAACACCATATATTTT
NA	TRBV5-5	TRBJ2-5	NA	CASSLDQSAIRETQYF	TGTGCCAGCAGCTTGGATCAGAGCGCGATAAGAGAGACCCAGTACTTC
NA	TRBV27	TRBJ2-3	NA	CASNQRGTDTQYF	TGTGCCAGCAACCAGCGAGGCACAGATACGCAGTATTTT
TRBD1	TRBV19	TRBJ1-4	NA	CASKTGTGGDGEKLFF	TGTGCCTCTAAAACCGGGACAGGGGGCGACGGTGAAAAACTGTTTTTT
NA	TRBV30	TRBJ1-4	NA	CAWKTGFLFNEKLFF	TGTGCCTGGAAAACAGGTTTTCTCTTTAATGAAAAACTGTTTTTT
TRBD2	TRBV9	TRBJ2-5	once	CASSAFSGGGRETQYF	TGTGCCAGCAGCGCCTTTAGCGGGGGGGGGCGAGAGACCCAGTACTTC
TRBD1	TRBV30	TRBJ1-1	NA	CAWVQWDRETEAFF	TGTGCCTGGGTCCAGTGGGACAGGGAAACTGAAGCTTTCTTT
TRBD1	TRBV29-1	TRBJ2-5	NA	CSLTGAIRETQYF	TGCAGCCTAACAGGGGCAATTAGGGAGACCCAGTACTTC
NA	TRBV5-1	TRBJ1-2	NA	CASSLGGPDGYTF	TGCGCCAGCAGCTTGGGGGGCCCGGATGGCTACACCTTC
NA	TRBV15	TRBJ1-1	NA	CATSRGGSRAEAFF	TGTGCCACCAGCAGAGGGGGCAGCAGGGCTGAAGCTTTCTTT
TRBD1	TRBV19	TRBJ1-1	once	CASSIKVLQGARTEAFF	TGTGCCAGTAGTATTAAGGTCCTACAGGGGGCGCGGACTGAAGCTTTCTTT
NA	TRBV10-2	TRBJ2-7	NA	CASSIQGYEQYF	TGCGCCAGCAGCATACAGGGCTACGAGCAGTACTTC
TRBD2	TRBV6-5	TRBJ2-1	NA	CASRSSGTSGNEQFF	TGTGCCAGCAGGTCTAGCGGGACGAGCGGGAATGAGCAGTTCTTC
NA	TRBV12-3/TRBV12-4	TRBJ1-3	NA	CASSLVQGTFHF	TGTGCCAGCAGTTTAGTACAGGGAACCTTCCATTTT
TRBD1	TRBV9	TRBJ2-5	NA	CASSPQPGTAETQYF	TGTGCCAGCAGCCCCCAACCCGGGACAGCGGAGACCCAGTACTTC
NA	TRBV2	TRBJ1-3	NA	CASSEAPGAGNTIYF	TGTGCCAGCAGTGAAGCTCCAGGGGCCGGAAACACCATATATTTT
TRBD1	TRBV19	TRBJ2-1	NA	CASSRGQVSSYNEQFF	TGTGCCAGTAGTCGCGGACAGGTTAGCTCCTACAATGAGCAGTTCTTC
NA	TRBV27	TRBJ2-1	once	CASRYYNEQFF	TGTGCCAGCAGATACTACAATGAGCAGTTCTTC
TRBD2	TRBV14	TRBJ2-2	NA	CASSQGLAGALTTGELFF	TGTGCCAGCAGCCAAGGACTAGCGGGGGCCCTCACCACCGGGGAGCTGTTTTTT
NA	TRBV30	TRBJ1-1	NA	CAAGLLIFF	TGTGCCGCGGGACTTCTTATTTTCTTT
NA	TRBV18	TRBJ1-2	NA	CASSPGRGGEDYGYTF	TGTGCCAGCTCACCTGGGCGGGGAGGGGAAGACTATGGCTACACCTTC
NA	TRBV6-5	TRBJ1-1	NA	CASSYGGQNTEAFF	TGTGCCAGCAGTTACGGGGGACAGAACACTGAAGCTTTCTTT
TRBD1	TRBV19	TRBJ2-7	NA	CASTPTGGYEQYF	TGTGCCAGTACCCCGACAGGGGGCTACGAGCAGTACTTC
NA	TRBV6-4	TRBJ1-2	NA	CASSDSQGVDGYTF	TGTGCCAGCAGTGATTCTCAAGGGGTTGACGGCTACACCTTC
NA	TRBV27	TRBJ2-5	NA	CASSVSGLSQETQYF	TGTGCCAGCAGCGTATCGGGACTGTCCCAAGAGACCCAGTACTTC
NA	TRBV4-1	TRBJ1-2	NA	CASSQGGHPNYGYTF	TGCGCCAGCAGCCAAGGAGGACACCCCAACTATGGCTACACCTTC
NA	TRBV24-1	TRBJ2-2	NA	CATSDVQGPYTGELFF	TGTGCCACCAGTGATGTCCAGGGTCCCTACACCGGGGAGCTGTTTTTT
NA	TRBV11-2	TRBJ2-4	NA	CASSLGAASAKNIQYF	TGTGCCAGCAGCTTAGGGGCAGCCTCCGCCAAAAACATTCAGTACTTC
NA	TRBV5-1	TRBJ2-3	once	CASSLADNSGDTQYF	TGCGCCAGCAGCTTGGCGGACAACTCGGGAGATACGCAGTATTTT
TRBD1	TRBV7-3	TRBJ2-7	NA	CASSPGTGNYGQYF	TGTGCCAGCAGCCCCGGGACAGGAAATTACGGGCAGTACTTC
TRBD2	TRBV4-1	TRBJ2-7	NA	CASSPGGTLRYEQYF	TGCGCCAGCAGCCCCGGGGGGACCCTTCGCTACGAGCAGTACTTC
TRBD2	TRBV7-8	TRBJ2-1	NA	CASSLATRGGNEQFF	TGTGCCAGCAGCTTAGCGACCCGGGGGGGTAATGAGCAGTTCTTC
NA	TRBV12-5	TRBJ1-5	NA	CASGAGVHQPQHF	TGTGCTAGTGGCGCAGGGGTACATCAGCCCCAGCATTTT
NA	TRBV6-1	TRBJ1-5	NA	CASSGGERISDQPQHF	TGTGCCAGCAGTGGGGGGGAAAGGATATCGGATCAGCCCCAGCATTTT